This entry describes one TCR beta chain. This sample is drawn from a study of blood T cell repertoires in COVID-19. TCRdb's copy holds only in-frame clones and misses some; the assay was immunoSEQ multiplex PCR. The repertoire holds about 70,000 clones, with about 88% as singletons. Sequenced sample: peripheral blood. This clonotype originated in a human donor in a cohort sampled during active COVID-19.

CDR3 sequence (DNA): TGTGCCAGCAGCTTAATTCCGGGTGAGCAGTTCTTC. Its translation is CASSLIPGEQFF. The chain joins TRBV7-3 to TRBJ2-1; D gene uncertain. Looked up from germline, CDR1 is SGHTA and CDR2 is FQGTGA. The CDR3 runs 12 residues. V lost 1 base and J 9 bases, leaving 7 bases between the germline ends.